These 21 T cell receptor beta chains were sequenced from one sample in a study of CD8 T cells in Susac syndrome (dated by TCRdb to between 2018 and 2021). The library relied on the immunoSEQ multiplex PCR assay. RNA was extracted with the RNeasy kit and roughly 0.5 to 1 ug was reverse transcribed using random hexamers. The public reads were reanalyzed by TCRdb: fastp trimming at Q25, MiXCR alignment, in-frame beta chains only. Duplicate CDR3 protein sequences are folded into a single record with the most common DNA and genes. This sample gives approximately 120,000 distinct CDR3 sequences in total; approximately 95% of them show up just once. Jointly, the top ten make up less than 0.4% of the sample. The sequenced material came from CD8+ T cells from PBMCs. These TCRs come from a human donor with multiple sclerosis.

CDR3 sequence reads: CASSLAGLGGYTF. CDR3 nucleotides: TGTGCCAGCAGCTTGGCTGGGCTAGGTGGCTACACCTTC. The chain joins TRBV5-4 to TRBJ1-2; D not resolved. Germline loops: CDR1 SGHNT, CDR2 YYREEE (reference sequence). Trimming removed 0 bases from V and 7 bases from J, with 10 bases in between. This CDR3 region has 13 residues.

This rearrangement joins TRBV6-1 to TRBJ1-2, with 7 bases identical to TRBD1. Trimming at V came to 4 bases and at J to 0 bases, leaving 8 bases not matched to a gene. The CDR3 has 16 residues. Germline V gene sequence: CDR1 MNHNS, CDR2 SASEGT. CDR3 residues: CASSGTGFTPNYGYTF. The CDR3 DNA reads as TGTGCCAGCAGTGGGACAGGATTTACCCCTAACTATGGCTACACCTTC.

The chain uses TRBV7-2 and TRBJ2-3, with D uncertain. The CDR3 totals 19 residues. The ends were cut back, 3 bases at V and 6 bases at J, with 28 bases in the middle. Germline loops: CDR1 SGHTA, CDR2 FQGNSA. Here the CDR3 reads CASSFVPRAQRTSWDTQYF. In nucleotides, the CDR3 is TGTGCCAGCAGCTTCGTGCCAAGGGCTCAGCGCACCTCCTGGGATACGCAGTATTTT.

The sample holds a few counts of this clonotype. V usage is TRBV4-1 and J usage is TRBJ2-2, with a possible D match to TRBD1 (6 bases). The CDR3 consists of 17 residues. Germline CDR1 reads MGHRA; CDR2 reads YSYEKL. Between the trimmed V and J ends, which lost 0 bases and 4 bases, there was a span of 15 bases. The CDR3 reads CASSQDLGQRLTGELFF. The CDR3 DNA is TGCGCCAGCAGCCAAGATCTAGGACAGAGACTCACCGGGGAGCTGTTTTTT.

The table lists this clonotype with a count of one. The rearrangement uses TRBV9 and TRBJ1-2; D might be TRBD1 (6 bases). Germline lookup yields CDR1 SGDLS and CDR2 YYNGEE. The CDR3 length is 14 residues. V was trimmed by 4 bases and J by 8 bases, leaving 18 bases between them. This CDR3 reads CASSPSGGGVGYTF. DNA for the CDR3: TGTGCCAGCAGCCCATCCGGCGGGGGCGTCGGCTACACCTTC.

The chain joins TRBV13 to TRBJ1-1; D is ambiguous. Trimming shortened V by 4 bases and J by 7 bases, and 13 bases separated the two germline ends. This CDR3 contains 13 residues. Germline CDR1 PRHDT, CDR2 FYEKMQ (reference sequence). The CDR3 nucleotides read TGTGCCAGCAGCTCCGGTTGGGTTAATGAAGCTTTCTTT. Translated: CASSSGWVNEAFF.

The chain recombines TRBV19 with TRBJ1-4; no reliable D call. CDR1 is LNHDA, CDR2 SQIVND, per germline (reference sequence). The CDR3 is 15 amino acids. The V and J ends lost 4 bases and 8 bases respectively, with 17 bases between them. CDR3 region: CASSTFGSNTEKLFF. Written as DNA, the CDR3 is TGTGCCAGTAGTACCTTCGGAAGTAACACAGAAAAACTGTTTTTT. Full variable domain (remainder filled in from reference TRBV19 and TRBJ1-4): DGGITQSPKYLFRKEGQNVTLSCEQNLNHDAMYWYRQDPGQGLRLIYYSQIVNDFQKGDIAEGYSVSREKKESFPLTVTSAQKNPTAFYLCASSTFGSNTEKLFFGSGTQLSVL.

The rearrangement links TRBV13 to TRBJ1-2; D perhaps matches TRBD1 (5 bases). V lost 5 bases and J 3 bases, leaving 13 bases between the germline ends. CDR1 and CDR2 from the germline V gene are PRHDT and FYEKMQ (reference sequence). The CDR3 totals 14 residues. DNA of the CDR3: TGTGCCAGCAGCCCCCGGGGGGTTGACTATGGCTACACCTTC. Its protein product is CASSPRGVDYGYTF.

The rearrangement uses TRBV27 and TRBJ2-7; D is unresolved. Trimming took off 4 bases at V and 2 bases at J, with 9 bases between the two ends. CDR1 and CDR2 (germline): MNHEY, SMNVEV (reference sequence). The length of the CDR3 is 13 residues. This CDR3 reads CASSYDGPYEQYF. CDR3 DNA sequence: TGTGCCAGCAGTTATGACGGTCCCTACGAGCAGTACTTC.

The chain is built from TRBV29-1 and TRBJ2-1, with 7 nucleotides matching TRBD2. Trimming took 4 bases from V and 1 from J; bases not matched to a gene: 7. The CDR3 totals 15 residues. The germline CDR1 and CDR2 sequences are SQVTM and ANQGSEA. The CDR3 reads CSVGGLAASYNEQFF. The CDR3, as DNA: TGCAGCGTTGGGGGTCTAGCGGCTTCCTACAATGAGCAGTTCTTC.

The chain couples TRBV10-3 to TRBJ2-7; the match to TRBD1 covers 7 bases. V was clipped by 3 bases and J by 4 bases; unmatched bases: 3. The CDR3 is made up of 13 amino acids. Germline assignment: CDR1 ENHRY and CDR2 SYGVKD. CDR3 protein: CAISDDREYEQYF. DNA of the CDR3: TGTGCCATCAGTGACGACAGGGAGTACGAGCAGTACTTC.

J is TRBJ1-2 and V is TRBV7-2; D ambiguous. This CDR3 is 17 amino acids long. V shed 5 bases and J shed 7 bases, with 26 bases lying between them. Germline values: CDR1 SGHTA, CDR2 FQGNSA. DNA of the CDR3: TGTGCCAGCAGCCGTTTTAGTATCGGGCGCGCCCCCGCTGGCTACACCTTC. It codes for CASSRFSIGRAPAGYTF.

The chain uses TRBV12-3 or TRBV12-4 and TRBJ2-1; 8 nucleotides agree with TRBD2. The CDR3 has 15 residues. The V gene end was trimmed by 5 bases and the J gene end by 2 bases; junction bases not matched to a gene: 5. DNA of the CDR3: TGTGCCAGCAGTCTGGGACTAGTAGCCTACAATGAGCAGTTCTTC. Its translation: CASSLGLVAYNEQFF.

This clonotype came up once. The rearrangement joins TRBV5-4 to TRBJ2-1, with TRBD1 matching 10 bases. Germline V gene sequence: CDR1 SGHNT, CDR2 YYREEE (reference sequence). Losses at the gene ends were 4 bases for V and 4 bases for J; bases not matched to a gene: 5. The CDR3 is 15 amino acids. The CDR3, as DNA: TGTGCCAGCAGCACTGGGGACAGGGGTTACAATGAGCAGTTCTTC. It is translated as CASSTGDRGYNEQFF.

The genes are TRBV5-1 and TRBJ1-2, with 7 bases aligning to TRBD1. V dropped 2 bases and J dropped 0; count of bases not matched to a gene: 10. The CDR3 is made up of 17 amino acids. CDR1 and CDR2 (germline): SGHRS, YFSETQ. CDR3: CASSFLIGQASNYGYTF. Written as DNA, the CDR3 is TGCGCCAGCAGCTTCCTTATTGGACAGGCCTCTAACTATGGCTACACCTTC. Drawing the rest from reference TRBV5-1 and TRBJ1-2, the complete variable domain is KAGVTQTPRYLIKTRGQQVTLSCSPISGHRSVSWYQQTPGQGLQFLFEYFSETQRNKGNFPGRFSGRQFSNSRSEMNVSTLELGDSALYLCASSFLIGQASNYGYTFGSGTRLTVV.

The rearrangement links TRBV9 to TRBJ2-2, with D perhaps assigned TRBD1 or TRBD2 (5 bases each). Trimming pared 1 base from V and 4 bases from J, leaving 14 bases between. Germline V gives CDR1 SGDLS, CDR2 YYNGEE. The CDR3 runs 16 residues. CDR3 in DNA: TGTGCCAGCAGCGTAACCGGGGCCGTAGGCACCGGGGAGCTGTTTTTT. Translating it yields CASSVTGAVGTGELFF.

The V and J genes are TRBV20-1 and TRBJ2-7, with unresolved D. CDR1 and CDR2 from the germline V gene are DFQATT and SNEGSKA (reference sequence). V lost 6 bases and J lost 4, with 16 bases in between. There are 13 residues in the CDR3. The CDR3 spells CSAIPRRCYEQYV. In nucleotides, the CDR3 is TGCAGTGCCATCCCCCGGCGTTGTTACGAGCAGTACGTC.

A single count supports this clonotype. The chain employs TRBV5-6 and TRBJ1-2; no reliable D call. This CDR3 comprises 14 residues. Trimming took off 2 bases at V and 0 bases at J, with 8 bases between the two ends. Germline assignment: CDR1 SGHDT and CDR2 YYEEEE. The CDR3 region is CASSFPAANYGYTF. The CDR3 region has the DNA TGTGCCAGCAGCTTCCCTGCAGCTAACTATGGCTACACCTTC.

CDR3 loop: CASSMRGGLSNQPQHF. For the CDR3, the DNA is TGTGCCAGTAGTATGAGGGGAGGGTTGAGCAATCAGCCCCAGCATTTT. The rearrangement links TRBV19 to TRBJ1-5, with D possibly matching TRBD1 (5 bases). CDR3 length equals 16 residues. Deletions cut 3 bases from V and 1 base from J, with 13 bases between. CDR1 is LNHDA, CDR2 SQIVND, per germline (reference sequence).

The CDR3 DNA follows: TGTGCCAGCAGCTTATATTCGCGCGGCAGCACAGATACGCAGTATTTT. Its translation: CASSLYSRGSTDTQYF. The rearrangement uses TRBV7-6 and TRBJ2-3; D is unresolved. CDR3 size: 16 residues. Germline values: CDR1 SGHVS, CDR2 FNYEAQ. Trimming stripped 2 bases from V and 0 bases from J, with 12 bases between.

The CDR3 sequence: CASSYQRQDSYNSPLHF. The DNA for the CDR3 is TGTGCCAGCAGTTACCAGAGACAGGACTCCTATAATTCACCCCTCCACTTT. V gene TRBV6-5 combines with J gene TRBJ1-6; possible D gene TRBD1, 6 bases. The germline gives CDR1 MNHEY, CDR2 SVGAGI. The CDR3 sequence is 17 residues long. V gave up 2 bases and J gave up 0 bases, with 11 bases separating them.